The clone carrying this T cell receptor (beta chain) was counted a few times. Antigen unknown. This sample is part of a study of CD8 T cells in ankylosing spondylitis. Notes on the study in general: Some of the motif variants had earlier been found in reactive arthritis patients' fluid and blood. Relatively scarce in peripheral blood, disease-linked clones were CD8+. Clones tied to disease were said to be significantly enriched in matched ankylosing spondylitis synovial fluid. A TCR beta motif made of several highly homologous variants seemed typical of ankylosing spondylitis blood.

A quantitative 5'-RACE method, one with molecular barcodes, was used to make TCR beta libraries. MiXCR, applied by TCRdb to the 5' RACE reads, yields one record per CDR3 protein. The sample gives hundreds of thousands of distinct CDR3 sequences, around 20% of which show up once; about two fifths is in the top ten. Germline loops: CDR1 MNHNS, CDR2 SASEGT. The CDR3 runs 15 residues. J was trimmed by 11 bases and V by 6 bases; bases with no gene match: 12. The origin of this receptor is a male donor with ankylosing spondylitis. This chain connects TRBV6-1 to TRBJ1-6, with TRBD1 identical over 8 bases. Sequenced input: blood, either unsorted or a sorted T cell fraction (not recorded which). The CDR3 coding sequence is TGTGCCAGCAGCCCAGGACAGGGAATTTTGGCACCCCTCCACTTT. It specifies CASSPGQGILAPLHF.